The next 18 T cell receptor beta chains were all read from a single sample in a study of cytomegalovirus exposure and HLA in healthy donors. With 60 Vbeta and 13 Jbeta primers, the PCR was carried out. Sequenced by immunoSEQ multiplex PCR; TCRdb stores in-frame clones only, minus some. This sample contains some 47,000 clones. Specimen: PBMCs. These receptors were collected from a woman aged 40 to 50 in good health and CMV-seronegative.

V gene TRBV5-4 combines with J gene TRBJ2-7; 12 bases align to TRBD2. J lost 3 bases, V lost 4 bases, and 11 bases had no gene match. Germline values: CDR1 SGHNT, CDR2 YYREEE (reference sequence). The length of the CDR3 is 17 residues. The CDR3 nucleotides are TGTGCCAGCAGCCGGAGTGGGACTAGCGGGTCCCACTACGAGCAGTACTTC. The encoded protein is CASSRSGTSGSHYEQYF. The full variable domain, rest sourced from reference TRBV5-4 and TRBJ2-7, is ETGVTQSPTHLIKTRGQQVTLRCSSQSGHNTVSWYQQALGQGPQFIFQYYREEENGRGNFPPRFSGLQFPNYSSELNVNALELDDSALYLCASSRSGTSGSHYEQYFGPGTRLTVT.

The chain couples TRBV7-2 to TRBJ1-2, with D perhaps matching TRBD1 (6 bases). The V gene lost 5 bases and the J gene lost 4 bases, with 23 bases spanning the gap. This CDR3 is 17 amino acids long. Germline lookup yields CDR1 SGHTA and CDR2 FQGNSA. In DNA, the CDR3 is TGTGCCAGCAGCCAGCCCACAGGGTCGAACCCATCCTATGGCTACACCTTC. As protein: CASSQPTGSNPSYGYTF.

The chain combines TRBV7-9 with TRBJ1-1, with D unresolved. The V end lost 7 bases, the J end lost 4 bases, and 16 bases lay between the germline ends. The germline V gene has CDR1 SEHNR and CDR2 FQNEAQ (reference sequence). This CDR3 is built from 14 residues. Here the CDR3 reads CASIKATTGTEAFF. CDR3 nucleotide sequence: TGTGCCAGCATCAAAGCTACAACGGGCACTGAAGCTTTCTTT.

J is TRBJ1-2 and V is TRBV6-5; 8 positions agree with TRBD1. CDR1 is MNHEY, CDR2 SVGAGI, per germline. The trim removed 2 bases at V and 6 bases at J, leaving 5 bases unmatched. The CDR3 runs to 14 residues. CDR3 nucleotides: TGTGCCAGCAGTTACGGCGGGACAGGAGATGGCTACACCTTC. It specifies CASSYGGTGDGYTF.

The rearrangement joins TRBV6-5 to TRBJ1-2; D ambiguous. Germline V gene lookup returns CDR1 MNHEY and CDR2 SVGAGI. There are 15 residues in the CDR3. The germline V and J ends were trimmed by 0 bases and 0 bases, with 8 bases remaining between them. The CDR3 loop reads CASSYSPRANYGYTF. DNA of the CDR3: TGTGCCAGCAGTTACTCGCCTCGAGCTAACTATGGCTACACCTTC.

The rearrangement links TRBV27 to TRBJ1-5; possibly TRBD1 for D (6 bases). Per germline, CDR1 MNHEY and CDR2 SMNVEV (reference sequence). The CDR3 spans 14 residues. V lost 6 bases and J 6 bases, leaving 15 bases between the germline ends. CDR3: CASRGHNPSQPQHF. The CDR3 nucleotides read TGTGCCAGCAGGGGACATAACCCGAGTCAGCCCCAGCATTTT.

This rearrangement joins TRBV30 to TRBJ1-2; 8 bases line up with TRBD1. The V gene end was trimmed by 3 bases and the J gene end by 4 bases; junction bases not matched to a gene: 13. The germline CDR1 and CDR2 sequences are GTSNPN and SVGIG (reference sequence). The CDR3 covers 16 residues. DNA for the CDR3: TGTGCCTGGAGCGTCGGCGAGGGACAGGAGATCTATGGCTACACCTTC. Translating it yields CAWSVGEGQEIYGYTF.

CDR3 loop: CASSFQGYEQYF. The CDR3, as DNA: TGTGCCAGCAGCTTCCAGGGGTACGAGCAGTACTTC. The chain has TRBV7-2 and TRBJ2-7; D may be TRBD1 (6 bases). In germline, CDR1 is SGHTA, CDR2 FQGNSA. The CDR3 loop spans 12 amino acids. Trimming took off 3 bases at V and 4 bases at J, with 7 bases between the two ends.

The rearrangement links TRBV25-1 to TRBJ2-6; D is unclear. The V gene's germline CDR1 is MGHDK and CDR2 SYGVNS. The V end was cut by 4 bases, the J end by 0 bases, with 10 bases between. The CDR3 extends over 16 amino acids. CDR3 residues: CASSVASGSGANVLTF. CDR3 bases: TGTGCCAGCAGTGTGGCGTCAGGCTCTGGGGCCAACGTCCTGACTTTC. Full variable domain (rest looked up from reference TRBV25-1 and TRBJ2-6): EADIYQTPRYLVIGTGKKITLECSQTMGHDKMYWYQQDPGMELHLIHYSYGVNSTEKGDLSSESTVSRIRTEHFPLTLESARPSHTSQYLCASSVASGSGANVLTFGAGSRLTVL.

The J gene is TRBJ2-7, the V gene TRBV6-1; TRBD1 aligns across 9 bases. The CDR3 covers 14 residues. V trimming: 3 bases; J trimming: 6 bases; junction bases outside the gene matches: 6. Germline CDR1 is MNHNS and CDR2 is SASEGT. CDR3 sequence reads: CASSDDRGGGEQYF. CDR3 bases: TGTGCCAGCAGTGATGACAGGGGGGGAGGCGAGCAGTACTTC.

This chain joins TRBV4-1 and TRBJ1-2; 9 nucleotides match TRBD1. Germline V gives CDR1 MGHRA, CDR2 YSYEKL. The CDR3 has 16 residues. Trimming cost V 3 bases and J 2 bases; bases outside gene matches: 7. This CDR3 reads CASSQRQGVQNYGYTF. As DNA, the CDR3 is TGCGCCAGCAGCCAGAGACAGGGGGTACAGAACTATGGCTACACCTTC.

The V gene is TRBV30, the J gene TRBJ1-2, with a possible D match to TRBD1 (5 bases). Trimming took 7 bases from V and 7 from J, leaving 16 bases between them. CDR1 and CDR2 from the germline V gene are GTSNPN and SVGIG (reference sequence). The CDR3 has 12 amino acids. The CDR3 DNA reads as TGTGCCTTATCGGGCCAGGGTGCTGGCTACACCTTC. Translation: CALSGQGAGYTF.

With respect to this clone: The same CDR3 arises from other DNA sequences in this sample as well. The gene calls are TRBV6-5 and TRBJ2-5; the match to TRBD2 covers 12 bases. The CDR3 sequence is 15 residues long. The junction had 6 bases not matched to a gene; V was cut back by 2 bases and J by 8 bases. Looked up from germline, CDR1 is MNHEY and CDR2 is SVGAGI. The CDR3 loop reads CASSYSGLAGRTQYF. The DNA for the CDR3 is TGTGCCAGCAGTTACAGCGGACTAGCGGGGAGAACCCAGTACTTC.

The rearrangement joins TRBV18 to TRBJ1-4; tentatively, D is TRBD1 (5 bases). Germline assignment: CDR1 KGHSH and CDR2 LQKENI. This CDR3 is built from 15 residues. Trimming took off 2 bases at V and 1 base at J, with 8 bases between the two ends. DNA of the CDR3: TGTGCCAGCTCACCAACCGGGGGAACTAATGAAAAACTGTTTTTT. Protein: CASSPTGGTNEKLFF.

This chain connects TRBV5-1 to TRBJ2-2; 13 bases fit TRBD2. The CDR3 runs 16 residues. The V and J ends lost 4 bases and 1 base, in that order; junction bases with no gene match: 1. Germline V gives CDR1 SGHRS, CDR2 YFSETQ. The CDR3 sequence: CASSRTSGRNTGELFF. DNA of the CDR3: TGCGCCAGCAGCAGGACTAGCGGGAGGAACACCGGGGAGCTGTTTTTT.

CDR3 bases: TGTGCCATCAGTGAGGTGGAGTCGTCGGGCTACACCTTC. This encodes CAISEVESSGYTF. The rearrangement joins TRBV10-3 to TRBJ1-2; D is unclear. V gave up 2 bases and J gave up 8 bases, with 12 bases separating them. CDR1 is ENHRY and CDR2 is SYGVKD in the germline V gene. The CDR3 loop spans 13 amino acids.

The V and J genes are TRBV18 and TRBJ2-3, with TRBD2 as a possible D gene (5 bases). This CDR3 is 15 amino acids long. Per germline, CDR1 KGHSH and CDR2 LQKENI. Trimming shortened V by 0 bases and J by 5 bases, and 12 bases separated the two germline ends. The CDR3 loop is CASSPPDSGRDTQYF. The CDR3, as DNA: TGTGCCAGCTCACCACCGGACTCCGGGCGAGATACGCAGTATTTT.

Worth noting for this clone: Other DNA variants within this sample encode the same CDR3. This chain connects TRBV4-3 to TRBJ1-1; tentative D call: TRBD1 (5 bases). Germline values: CDR1 LGHNA, CDR2 YSLEER. The CDR3 spans 14 residues. The germline V and J ends were trimmed by 3 bases and 5 bases, with 13 bases remaining between them. The CDR3 reads CASSQGGRNTEAFF. The CDR3 DNA follows: TGCGCCAGCAGCCAGGGGGGTAGGAATACTGAAGCTTTCTTT.